Sequencing of this TCR beta chain was carried out in a study of blood T cell repertoires in COVID-19. Overall study: Acute-phase and convalescent COVID-19 samples originated in the United States, Italy and Spain.

Germline trimming cut 5 bases from V and 8 bases from J; bases unmatched to any gene: 3. Per the germline V gene, CDR1 is SGHAT and CDR2 is FQNNGV. The CDR3 runs 13 residues. Sequenced by immunoSEQ multiplex PCR; TCRdb stores in-frame clones only, minus some. Of just over 95,000 clones in the sample, 75% to 95% were seen once. The J gene is TRBJ1-6, the V gene TRBV11-2; 7 bases are a match to TRBD1. Specimen: peripheral blood. The sequence came from a man between 60 and 70 years old with acute or convalescent COVID-19. The CDR3 DNA sequence: TGTGCCAGCAGCGTCGACAGGGATTCACCCCTCCACTTT. Amino acid sequence: CASSVDRDSPLHF.